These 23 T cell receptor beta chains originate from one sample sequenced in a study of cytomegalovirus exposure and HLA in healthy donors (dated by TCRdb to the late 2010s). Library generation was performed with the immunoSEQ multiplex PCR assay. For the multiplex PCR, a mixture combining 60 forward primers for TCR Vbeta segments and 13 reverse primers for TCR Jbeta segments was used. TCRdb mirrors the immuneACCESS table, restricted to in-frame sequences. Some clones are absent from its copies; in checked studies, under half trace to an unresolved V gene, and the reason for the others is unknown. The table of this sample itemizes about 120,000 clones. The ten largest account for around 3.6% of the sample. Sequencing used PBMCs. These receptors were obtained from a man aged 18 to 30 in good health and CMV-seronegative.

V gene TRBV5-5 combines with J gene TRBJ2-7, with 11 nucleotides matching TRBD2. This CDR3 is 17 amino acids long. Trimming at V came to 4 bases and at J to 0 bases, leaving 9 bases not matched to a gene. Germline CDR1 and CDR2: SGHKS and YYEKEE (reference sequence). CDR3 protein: CASSPTPGTSGSYEQYF. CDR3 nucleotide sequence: TGTGCCAGCAGCCCGACCCCAGGGACTAGCGGCTCCTACGAGCAGTACTTC.

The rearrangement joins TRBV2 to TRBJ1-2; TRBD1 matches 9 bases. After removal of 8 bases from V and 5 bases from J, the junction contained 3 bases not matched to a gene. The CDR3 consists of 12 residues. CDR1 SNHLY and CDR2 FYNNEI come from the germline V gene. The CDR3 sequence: CASQQGAYGYTF. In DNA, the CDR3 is TGTGCCAGCCAACAGGGGGCGTATGGCTACACCTTC.

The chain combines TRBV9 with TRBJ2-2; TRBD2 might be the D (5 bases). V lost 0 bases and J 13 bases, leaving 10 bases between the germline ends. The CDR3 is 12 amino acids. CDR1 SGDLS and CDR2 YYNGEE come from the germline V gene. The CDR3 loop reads CASSVVGGGLFF. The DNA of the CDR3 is TGTGCCAGCAGCGTAGTTGGTGGAGGGCTGTTTTTT.

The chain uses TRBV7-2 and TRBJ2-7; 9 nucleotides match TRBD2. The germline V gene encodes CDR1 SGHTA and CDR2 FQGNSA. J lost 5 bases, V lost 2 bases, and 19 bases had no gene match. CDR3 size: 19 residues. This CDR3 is CASSLSRSRVGTSYNEQYF. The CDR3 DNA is TGTGCCAGCAGCTTATCTCGGAGTAGGGTAGGGACTAGCTATAACGAGCAGTACTTC.

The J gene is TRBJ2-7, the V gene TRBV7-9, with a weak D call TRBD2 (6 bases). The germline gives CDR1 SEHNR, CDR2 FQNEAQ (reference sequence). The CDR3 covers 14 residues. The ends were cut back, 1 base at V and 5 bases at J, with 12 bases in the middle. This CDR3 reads CASSLVGGTDEQYF. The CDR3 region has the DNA TGTGCCAGCAGCTTAGTAGGAGGGACCGACGAGCAGTACTTC. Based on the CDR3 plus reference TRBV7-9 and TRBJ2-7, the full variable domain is DTGVSQNPRHKITKRGQNVTFRCDPISEHNRLYWYRQTLGQGPEFLTYFQNEAQLEKSRLLSDRFSAERPKGSFSTLEIQRTEQGDSAMYLCASSLVGGTDEQYFGPGTRLTVT.

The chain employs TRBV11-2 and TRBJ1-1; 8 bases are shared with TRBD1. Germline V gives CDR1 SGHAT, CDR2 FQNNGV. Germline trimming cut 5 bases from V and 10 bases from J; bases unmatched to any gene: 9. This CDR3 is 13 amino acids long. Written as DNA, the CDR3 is TGTGCCAGCAGCCGAACGACAGGGGTCGGAGCTTTCTTT. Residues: CASSRTTGVGAFF.

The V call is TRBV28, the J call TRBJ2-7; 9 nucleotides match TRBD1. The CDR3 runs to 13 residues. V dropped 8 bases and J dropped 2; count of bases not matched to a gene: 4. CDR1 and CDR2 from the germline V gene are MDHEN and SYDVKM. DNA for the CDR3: TGTGCCAGCCGGGACAGGGCCACCTACGAGCAGTACTTC. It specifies CASRDRATYEQYF.

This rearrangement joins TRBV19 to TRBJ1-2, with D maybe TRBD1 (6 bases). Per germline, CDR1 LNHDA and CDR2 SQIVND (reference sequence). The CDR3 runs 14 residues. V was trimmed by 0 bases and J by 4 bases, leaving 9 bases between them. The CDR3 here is CASSIETGSYGYTF. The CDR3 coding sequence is TGTGCCAGTAGTATAGAGACAGGTTCCTATGGCTACACCTTC.

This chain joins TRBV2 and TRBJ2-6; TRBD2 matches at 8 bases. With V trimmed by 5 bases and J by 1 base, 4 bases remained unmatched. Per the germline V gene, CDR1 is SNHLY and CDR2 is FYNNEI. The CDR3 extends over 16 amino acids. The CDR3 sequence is CASSPGGGSGANVLTF. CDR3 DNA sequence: TGTGCCAGCAGTCCAGGCGGGGGGTCTGGGGCCAACGTCCTGACTTTC.

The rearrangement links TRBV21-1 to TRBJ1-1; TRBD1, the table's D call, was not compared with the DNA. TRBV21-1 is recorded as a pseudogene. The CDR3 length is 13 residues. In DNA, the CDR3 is TGTGCCAGTCTAAGGTCCGGGACACTTGAAGCTTTCTTT. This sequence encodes CASLRSGTLEAFF.

For the CDR3, the DNA is TGTGCCAGCAGCTTTGGAGTGGGAGGAGCTGCAGATACGCAGTATTTT. This gives the protein CASSFGVGGAADTQYF. This rearrangement joins TRBV5-6 to TRBJ2-3, with a weak D call TRBD2 (6 bases). Germline CDR1 is SGHDT and CDR2 is YYEEEE. V was shortened by 2 bases and J by 4 bases, with 17 bases between the two germline ends. CDR3 length equals 16 residues.

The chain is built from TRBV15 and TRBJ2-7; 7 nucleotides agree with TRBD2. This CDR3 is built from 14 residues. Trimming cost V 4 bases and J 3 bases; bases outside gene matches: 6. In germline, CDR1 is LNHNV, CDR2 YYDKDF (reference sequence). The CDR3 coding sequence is TGTGCCACCAGCACCGGACTAGTAGTCTACGAGCAGTACTTC. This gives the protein CATSTGLVVYEQYF.

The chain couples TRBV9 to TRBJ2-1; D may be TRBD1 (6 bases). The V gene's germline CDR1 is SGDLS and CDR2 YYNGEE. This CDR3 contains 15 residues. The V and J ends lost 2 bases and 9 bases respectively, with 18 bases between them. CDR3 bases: TGTGCCAGCAGCGTGGGGGCTTCCCCGTCAGGTGAGCAGTTCTTC. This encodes CASSVGASPSGEQFF.

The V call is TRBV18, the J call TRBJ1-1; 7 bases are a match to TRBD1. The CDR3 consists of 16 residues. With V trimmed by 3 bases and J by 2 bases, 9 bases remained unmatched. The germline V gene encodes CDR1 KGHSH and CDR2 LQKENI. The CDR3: CASSPREQGINTEAFF. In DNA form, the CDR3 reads TGTGCCAGCTCACCTCGTGAACAGGGGATCAACACTGAAGCTTTCTTT.

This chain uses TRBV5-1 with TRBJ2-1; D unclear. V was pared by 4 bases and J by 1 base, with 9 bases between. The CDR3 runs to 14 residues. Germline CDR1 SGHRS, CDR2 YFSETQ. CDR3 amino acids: CASSISLSYNEQFF. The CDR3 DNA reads TGCGCCAGCAGCATTTCCCTATCCTACAATGAGCAGTTCTTC.

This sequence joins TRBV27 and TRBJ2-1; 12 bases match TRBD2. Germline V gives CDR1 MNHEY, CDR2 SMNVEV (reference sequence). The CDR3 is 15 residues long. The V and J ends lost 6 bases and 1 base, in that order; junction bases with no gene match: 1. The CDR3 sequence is CASRLAGGSYNEQFF. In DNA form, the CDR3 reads TGTGCCAGCAGACTAGCGGGAGGTTCCTACAATGAGCAGTTCTTC.

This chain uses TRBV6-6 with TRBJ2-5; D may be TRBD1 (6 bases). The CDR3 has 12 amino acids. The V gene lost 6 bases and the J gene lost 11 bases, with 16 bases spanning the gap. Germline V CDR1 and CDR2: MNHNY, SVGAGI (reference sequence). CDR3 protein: CASRPTGLEQYF. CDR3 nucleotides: TGTGCCAGCAGACCCACAGGGTTAGAGCAGTACTTC.

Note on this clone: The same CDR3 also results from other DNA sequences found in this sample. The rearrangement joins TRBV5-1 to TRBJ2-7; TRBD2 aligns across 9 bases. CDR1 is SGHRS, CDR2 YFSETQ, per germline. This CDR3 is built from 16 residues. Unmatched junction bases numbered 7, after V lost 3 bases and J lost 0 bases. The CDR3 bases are TGCGCCAGCAGCTATCTTAGCGGGGGAAGCTCCTACGAGCAGTACTTC. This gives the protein CASSYLSGGSSYEQYF. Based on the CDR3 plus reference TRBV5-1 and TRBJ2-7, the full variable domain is KAGVTQTPRYLIKTRGQQVTLSCSPISGHRSVSWYQQTPGQGLQFLFEYFSETQRNKGNFPGRFSGRQFSNSRSEMNVSTLELGDSALYLCASSYLSGGSSYEQYFGPGTRLTVT.

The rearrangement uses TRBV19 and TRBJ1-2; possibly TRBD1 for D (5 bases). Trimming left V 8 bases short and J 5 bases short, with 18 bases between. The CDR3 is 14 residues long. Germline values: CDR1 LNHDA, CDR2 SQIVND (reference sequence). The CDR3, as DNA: TGTGCCAGTGCCCAGGGTCAGGGTGGGTATGGCTACACCTTC. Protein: CASAQGQGGYGYTF.

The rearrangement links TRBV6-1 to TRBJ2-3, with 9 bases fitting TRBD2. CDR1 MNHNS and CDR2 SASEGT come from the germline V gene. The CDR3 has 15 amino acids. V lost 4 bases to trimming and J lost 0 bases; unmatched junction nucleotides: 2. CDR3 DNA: TGTGCCAGCAGTGGTGGGACTAGCAGCACAGATACGCAGTATTTT. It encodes CASSGGTSSTDTQYF.

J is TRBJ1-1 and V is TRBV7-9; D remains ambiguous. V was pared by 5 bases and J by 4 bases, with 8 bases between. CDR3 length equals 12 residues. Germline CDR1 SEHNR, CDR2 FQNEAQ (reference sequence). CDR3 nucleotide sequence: TGTGCCAGCAGCCCCAGTGCCACTGAAGCTTTCTTT. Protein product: CASSPSATEAFF.

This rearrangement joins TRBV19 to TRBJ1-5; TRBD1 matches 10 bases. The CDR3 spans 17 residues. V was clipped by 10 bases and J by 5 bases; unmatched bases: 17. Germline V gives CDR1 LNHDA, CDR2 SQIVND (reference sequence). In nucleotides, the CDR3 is TGTGCCACGAAGGGACAGGGGTCTTTAAAGGGGCATCAGCCCCAGCATTTT. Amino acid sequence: CATKGQGSLKGHQPQHF.

The CDR3 nucleotides are TGTGCCTCTCATTGGCGGGGGCTCTTGGCGGAGACCCAGTACTTC. Translating gives CASHWRGLLAETQYF. V gene TRBV6-5 combines with J gene TRBJ2-5, with a possible D match to TRBD2 (7 bases). Germline CDR1 and CDR2: MNHEY and SVGAGI. This CDR3 comprises 15 residues. V was pared by 11 bases and J by 5 bases, with 24 bases between.